The 32 T cell receptor beta chains below all came from one sample that was sequenced in a study of cytomegalovirus exposure and HLA in healthy donors. The PCR had 60 Vbeta and 13 Jbeta primers. Sequencing was performed with immunoSEQ multiplex PCR; in TCRdb, only in-frame clones are kept and a portion is missing. The ten most abundant clones cover about 2% of a sample with approximately 120,000 clones. The sequenced material came from PBMCs. These TCRs come from a man aged 40-49 years in good health and CMV-seronegative.

J is TRBJ1-1 and V is TRBV5-6; unclear D gene. V shed 0 bases and J shed 4 bases, with 7 bases lying between them. CDR1 is SGHDT and CDR2 is YYEEEE in the germline V gene. This CDR3 is 13 amino acids long. The CDR3 bases are TGTGCCAGCAGCTTGGGGGCTTCCACTGAAGCTTTCTTT. Residues: CASSLGASTEAFF.

This chain links TRBV4-2 with TRBJ2-1; 11 bases line up with TRBD2. Germline-derived CDR1 and CDR2 are LGHNA and YNFKEQ. V gave up 0 bases and J gave up 2 bases; unmatched junction bases: 0. The CDR3 totals 16 residues. The CDR3 DNA follows: TGTGCCAGCAGCCAAGAACTAGCGGGGGCCTACAATGAGCAGTTCTTC. Its translation: CASSQELAGAYNEQFF.

This chain connects TRBV11-3 to TRBJ2-5; TRBD2 is a possible D gene (5 bases). The V gene's germline CDR1 is SGHNT and CDR2 YENEEA. The CDR3 runs to 15 residues. V lost 5 bases to trimming and J lost 2 bases, with 15 bases between them. This CDR3 is CASSVGGRLQETQYF. The CDR3 DNA is TGTGCCAGCAGCGTTGGCGGAAGACTACAAGAGACCCAGTACTTC.

The chain is built from TRBV6-1 and TRBJ1-5; D is uncertain. Germline V gene sequence: CDR1 MNHNS, CDR2 SASEGT. The CDR3 loop spans 16 amino acids. The V end was cut by 2 bases, the J end by 0 bases, with 11 bases between. CDR3 bases: TGTGCCAGCAGTGAACTACAGCTTTATAGCAATCAGCCCCAGCATTTT. The encoded protein is CASSELQLYSNQPQHF.

The gene calls are TRBV28 and TRBJ1-2; 7 bases match TRBD1. V was clipped by 5 bases and J by 0 bases; unmatched bases: 9. The CDR3 has 16 amino acids. Per the germline V gene, CDR1 is MDHEN and CDR2 is SYDVKM. The CDR3 DNA is TGTGCCAGCAGTCAACTCCGACAGGGCCCTAACTATGGCTACACCTTC. As protein: CASSQLRQGPNYGYTF.

This chain links TRBV5-4 with TRBJ1-1; D perhaps matches TRBD1 (6 bases). Trimming removed 4 bases at V and 7 bases at J, with 11 bases between. This CDR3 contains 12 residues. Germline V lookup: CDR1 SGHNT, CDR2 YYREEE (reference sequence). The CDR3 region has the DNA TGTGCCAGCAGCCAACAGGGTTTTGAAGCTTTCTTT. Encoded protein: CASSQQGFEAFF.

This chain connects TRBV29-1 to TRBJ2-2; 7 bases agree with TRBD1. Per the germline V gene, CDR1 is SQVTM and CDR2 is ANQGSEA. There are 11 residues in the CDR3. The V and J ends lost 4 bases and 8 bases, in that order; junction bases with no gene match: 1. CDR3 in amino acids: CSVGQGGELFF. The CDR3 DNA reads as TGCAGCGTTGGACAGGGAGGGGAGCTGTTTTTT.

The chain has TRBV5-1 and TRBJ1-2, with D unclear. Germline loops: CDR1 SGHRS, CDR2 YFSETQ. V was trimmed by 0 bases and J by 4 bases, leaving 7 bases between them. CDR3 length equals 13 residues. CDR3 sequence: CASSLAPFYGYTF. The CDR3 DNA reads TGCGCCAGCAGCTTGGCCCCCTTCTATGGCTACACCTTC.

V and J are TRBV6-5 and TRBJ1-2; TRBD1 is a possible D gene (5 bases). The CDR3 loop spans 14 amino acids. Trimming cost V 0 bases and J 8 bases, with 13 bases left between them. In germline, CDR1 is MNHEY, CDR2 SVGAGI. DNA of the CDR3: TGTGCCAGCAGTTACTCTTGGGGGGACCGAGGCTACACCTTC. As protein: CASSYSWGDRGYTF.

This sequence joins TRBV6-5 and TRBJ1-6, with D perhaps TRBD1 (6 bases). This CDR3 region has 15 residues. Germline CDR1 is MNHEY and CDR2 is SVGAGI. Trimming stripped 0 bases from V and 10 bases from J, with 13 bases between. The CDR3 DNA follows: TGTGCCAGCAGTTACTCGAAACAGGGCCGCTCACCCCTCCACTTT. Translation: CASSYSKQGRSPLHF.

The chain recombines TRBV11-3 with TRBJ2-7, with 7 bases fitting TRBD1. V shed 4 bases and J 6 bases; nucleotides not matched to a gene: 6. This CDR3 is built from 13 residues. The germline V gene encodes CDR1 SGHNT and CDR2 YENEEA. The CDR3 coding sequence is TGTGCCAGCAGCTGGGGCAGGGGGTTCGAGCAGTACTTC. Its protein product is CASSWGRGFEQYF.

The chain recombines TRBV6-5 with TRBJ2-7; 8 nucleotides agree with TRBD1. The CDR3 is made up of 14 amino acids. Trimming took 6 bases from V and 7 from J; bases not matched to a gene: 11. CDR1 is MNHEY, CDR2 SVGAGI, per germline. The CDR3 DNA reads as TGTGCCAGCAGGAGACAGGGGCTAGGTAATGAGCAGTACTTC. This translates into CASRRQGLGNEQYF.

The rearrangement links TRBV5-1 to TRBJ1-2; D call uncertain. The CDR3 totals 15 residues. Germline CDR1 is SGHRS and CDR2 is YFSETQ. V was clipped by 0 bases and J by 5 bases, with 14 bases between them. In nucleotides, the CDR3 is TGCGCCAGCAGCTTGGGGGCCACCCAAACATATGGCTACACCTTC. It encodes CASSLGATQTYGYTF.

The CDR3 coding sequence is TGTGCCAGTAGTAACAGGGGGCTCGGCACTGAAGCTTTCTTT. Translated, it gives CASSNRGLGTEAFF. V gene TRBV19 combines with J gene TRBJ1-1; 9 bases fit TRBD1. CDR1 LNHDA and CDR2 SQIVND come from the germline V gene (reference sequence). After removal of 4 bases from V and 4 bases from J, the junction contained 4 bases not matched to a gene. The CDR3 has 14 amino acids. The full variable domain, rest sourced from reference TRBV19 and TRBJ1-1, is DGGITQSPKYLFRKEGQNVTLSCEQNLNHDAMYWYRQDPGQGLRLIYYSQIVNDFQKGDIAEGYSVSREKKESFPLTVTSAQKNPTAFYLCASSNRGLGTEAFFGQGTRLTVV.

The chain uses TRBV29-1 and TRBJ2-5; possibly TRBD2 for D (6 bases). V was pared by 7 bases and J by 5 bases, with 14 bases between. This CDR3 has 12 amino acids. Germline CDR1 SQVTM, CDR2 ANQGSEA. This chain's CDR3 is CSALGGAETQYF. In DNA, the CDR3 is TGCAGCGCCCTAGGCGGGGCCGAGACCCAGTACTTC.

The rearrangement links TRBV27 to TRBJ2-7; 10 bases align to TRBD1. With 6 bases clipped from V and 3 bases from J, the junction kept 8 bases outside the gene matches. The CDR3 loop spans 15 amino acids. The V gene's germline CDR1 is MNHEY and CDR2 SMNVEV (reference sequence). The CDR3 region has the DNA TGTGCCAGCAGCTCTCGGACAGGGGGTATCTACGAGCAGTACTTC. Translating it yields CASSSRTGGIYEQYF.

The chain joins TRBV19 to TRBJ1-5, with unresolved D. This CDR3 region has 15 residues. Trimming removed 6 bases at V and 2 bases at J, with 14 bases between. The germline CDR1 and CDR2 sequences are LNHDA and SQIVND (reference sequence). This CDR3 reads CASSLPPGGNQPQHF. The CDR3 DNA is TGTGCCAGTAGCCTGCCCCCGGGAGGCAATCAGCCCCAGCATTTT.

The genes are TRBV7-2 and TRBJ2-7; 13 bases line up with TRBD2. V lost 3 bases to trimming and J lost 4 bases; unmatched junction nucleotides: 12. CDR1 and CDR2 from the germline V gene are SGHTA and FQGNSA. The CDR3 length is 18 residues. The chain's CDR3 is CASSFRTSGSSLLYEQYF. In nucleotides, the CDR3 is TGTGCCAGCAGCTTCCGGACTAGCGGGAGTAGTCTCTTATACGAGCAGTACTTC.

This rearrangement joins TRBV5-6 to TRBJ1-4, with D possibly TRBD1 on 6 matching bases. CDR3 length equals 15 residues. Trimming took off 1 base at V and 3 bases at J, with 10 bases between the two ends. The germline V gene encodes CDR1 SGHDT and CDR2 YYEEEE. In DNA, the CDR3 is TGTGCCAGCAGCTTGATCAGGGGAGCTAATGAAAAACTGTTTTTT. This translates into CASSLIRGANEKLFF.

The CDR3 DNA reads as TGTGCCATCACGGACAACTCCTACGAGCAGTACTTC. Its protein product is CAITDNSYEQYF. V is TRBV10-3 and J is TRBJ2-7; D is possibly TRBD1 (5 bases). The CDR3 is 12 residues long. CDR1 ENHRY and CDR2 SYGVKD come from the germline V gene. V was trimmed by 7 bases and J by 0 bases, leaving 7 bases between them.

This chain connects TRBV7-2 to TRBJ2-5, with no clear D. V was shortened by 3 bases and J by 2 bases, with 16 bases between the two germline ends. This CDR3 is 16 amino acids long. The germline V gene has CDR1 SGHTA and CDR2 FQGNSA. CDR3 nucleotide sequence: TGTGCCAGCAGCTTGGGTCCAGCTCGCGGTCAAGAGACCCAGTACTTC. Its protein product is CASSLGPARGQETQYF.

The chain links TRBV6-1 to TRBJ1-1; D unclear. V lost 6 bases, J lost 0 bases, and 8 bases lay in between. This CDR3 spans 13 amino acids. Germline lookup yields CDR1 MNHNS and CDR2 SASEGT. The chain's CDR3 is CASRTPLNTEAFF. CDR3 coding DNA: TGTGCCAGCAGGACACCCCTGAACACTGAAGCTTTCTTT.

V usage is TRBV15 and J usage is TRBJ2-7, with TRBD2 matching over 13 bases. CDR3 length: 16 amino acids. J lost 2 bases, V lost 3 bases, and 4 bases had no gene match. The germline V gene has CDR1 LNHNV and CDR2 YYDKDF (reference sequence). Written as DNA, the CDR3 is TGTGCCACCAGCAGGTACGGGACTAGCGGGGCCTACGAGCAGTACTTC. Translated: CATSRYGTSGAYEQYF.

The rearrangement joins TRBV27 to TRBJ1-4; D remains ambiguous. The CDR3 runs to 13 residues. Trimming removed 10 bases from V and 0 bases from J, with 9 bases in between. Germline V lookup: CDR1 MNHEY, CDR2 SMNVEV (reference sequence). The chain's CDR3 is CATSTATNEKLFF. CDR3 coding DNA: TGTGCCACCTCAACTGCAACTAATGAAAAACTGTTTTTT.

The gene calls are TRBV29-1 and TRBJ2-7; TRBD1 agrees at 9 bases. From germline, CDR1 is SQVTM and CDR2 ANQGSEA. The CDR3 has 15 residues. The J segment lost 2 bases and the V segment lost 7 bases, leaving 12 bases of the junction unmatched. The CDR3 loop is CSGITGGAGPYEQYF. CDR3 nucleotide sequence: TGCAGCGGCATTACAGGGGGCGCAGGCCCCTACGAGCAGTACTTC.

The chain couples TRBV11-3 to TRBJ2-1; TRBD2 aligns across 7 bases. CDR3 length equals 12 residues. Per germline, CDR1 SGHNT and CDR2 YENEEA. Trimming at V came to 6 bases and at J to 9 bases, leaving 5 bases not matched to a gene. Here the CDR3 reads CASRRAGSEQFF. Here the CDR3 DNA reads TGTGCCAGCAGAAGAGCGGGATCTGAGCAGTTCTTC.

The chain's CDR3 is CASSIDGRTSGGTEAFF. The DNA of the CDR3 is TGTGCCAGTAGTATAGATGGACGGACGAGCGGCGGCACTGAAGCTTTCTTT. The genes are TRBV19 and TRBJ1-1; D unclear. Germline CDR1 is LNHDA and CDR2 is SQIVND (reference sequence). The CDR3 extends over 17 amino acids. Trimming removed 0 bases at V and 4 bases at J, with 18 bases between.

The V and J genes are TRBV5-4 and TRBJ1-2; 8 bases fit TRBD1. The junction had 3 bases not matched to a gene; V was cut back by 2 bases and J by 6 bases. This CDR3 has 13 residues. Germline CDR1 is SGHNT and CDR2 is YYREEE (reference sequence). The CDR3 bases are TGTGCCAGCAGCTTCGGACAGGGCAATGGCTACACCTTC. Translated: CASSFGQGNGYTF.

The gene calls are TRBV29-1 and TRBJ1-5, with 8 bases that match TRBD1. Trimming took 4 bases from V and 5 from J; bases not matched to a gene: 4. The CDR3 length is 13 residues. Germline V gene lookup returns CDR1 SQVTM and CDR2 ANQGSEA. Here the CDR3 DNA reads TGCAGCGTTGGGACAGGGTATGATCAGCCCCAGCATTTT. Protein product: CSVGTGYDQPQHF.

The J gene is TRBJ2-3, the V gene TRBV5-1; TRBD2 aligns across 11 bases. The V segment lost 10 bases and the J segment 5 bases; nucleotides outside the gene matches: 9. This CDR3 has 14 amino acids. In germline, CDR1 is SGHRS, CDR2 YFSETQ. This CDR3 is CASKGLAGGDTQYF. The CDR3 coding sequence is TGCGCCTCAAAGGGGCTAGCGGGGGGAGATACGCAGTATTTT.

Comment on this clone: This CDR3 is also generated by other DNA sequences in the sample. The chain recombines TRBV7-9 with TRBJ2-2, with 7 bases fitting TRBD2. J lost 5 bases, V lost 5 bases, and 8 bases had no gene match. CDR1 and CDR2 (germline): SEHNR, FQNEAQ (reference sequence). CDR3 length: 15 amino acids. The CDR3 loop reads CASSRGLVGTGELFF. The CDR3 DNA follows: TGTGCCAGCAGCCGAGGACTAGTCGGGACCGGGGAGCTGTTTTTT.

The chain is built from TRBV27 and TRBJ2-1, with 7 bases aligning to TRBD2. This CDR3 region has 15 residues. The J segment lost 2 bases and the V segment lost 5 bases, leaving 6 bases of the junction unmatched. Germline CDR1 is MNHEY and CDR2 is SMNVEV (reference sequence). DNA for the CDR3: TGTGCCAGCAGTCCTAGCGGTCCCGCCTACAATGAGCAGTTCTTC. Residues: CASSPSGPAYNEQFF.